A selection of T cell receptor beta chains follows, all from one sample in a study of blood T cell repertoires in COVID-19. Assay used: immunoSEQ multiplex PCR; TCRdb lists only in-frame clones, some missing. The data show 150,000 or so clones, around 84% seen once. The sample taken for sequencing was PBMCs or T cells enriched from blood (not recorded which). The receptors stem from a woman aged 45-65 years who had recovered from COVID-19. The CDR3 runs from the conserved cysteine through the conserved F or W. D genes are given only for firm matches. Clone size is given for some rows only: seen once, a few or many times, or a class if the clone is expanded.

j_call,clone_size,v_call,d_call,cdr3_aa,cdr3_nt
TRBJ2-1,.,TRBV9,TRBD2,CASSSGGSWHEQFF,TGTGCCAGCAGCTCGGGCGGGAGTTGGCATGAGCAGTTCTTC
TRBJ1-2,.,TRBV11-2,.,CASSLGTGPTYGYTF,TGTGCCAGCAGCTTAGGTACAGGACCGACCTATGGCTACACCTTC
TRBJ2-5,.,TRBV9,.,CASSVGGKDQETQYF,TGTGCCAGCAGCGTAGGAGGGAAGGACCAAGAGACCCAGTACTTC
TRBJ2-7,.,TRBV7-9,TRBD2,CASSPLADVYEQYF,TGTGCCAGCAGCCCCCTAGCGGACGTCTACGAGCAGTACTTC
TRBJ2-7,.,TRBV13,.,CASSLRGGVGTDEQYF,TGTGCCAGCAGCTTAAGGGGGGGAGTGGGTACAGACGAGCAGTACTTC
TRBJ2-7,.,TRBV2,TRBD2,CASSQGTSWTYEQYF,TGTGCCAGCAGTCAAGGGACTAGCTGGACCTACGAGCAGTACTTC
TRBJ1-5,.,TRBV2,TRBD1,CASSDRGRFQPQHF,TGTGCCAGCAGTGACAGGGGGCGATTTCAGCCCCAGCATTTT
TRBJ1-1,.,TRBV15,TRBD1,CATSRDRDRAMTFF,TGTGCCACCAGCAGAGATCGGGACAGGGCGATGACTTTCTTT
TRBJ2-3,few,TRBV3-1/TRBV3-2,.,CASSQDRAQGFHRDTQYF,TGTGCCAGCAGCCAAGATCGGGCTCAAGGATTTCACAGGGATACGCAGTATTTT
TRBJ2-2,.,TRBV14,.,CASSHINTGELFF,TGTGCCAGCAGCCATATCAACACCGGGGAGCTGTTTTTT
TRBJ2-7,.,TRBV25-1,.,CASSEWRGEQYF,TGTGCCAGCAGTGAATGGAGGGGCGAGCAGTACTTC
TRBJ1-4,.,TRBV7-9,.,CASSFQGASEKLFF,TGTGCCAGCAGCTTCCAAGGGGCTTCTGAAAAACTGTTTTTT
TRBJ2-6,.,TRBV19,.,CASSIGEGLGANVLTF,TGTGCCAGTAGTATAGGTGAGGGCCTAGGGGCCAACGTCCTGACTTTC
TRBJ2-7,.,TRBV24-1,.,CATSDPPGYEQYF,TGTGCCACCAGTGATCCCCCGGGCTACGAGCAGTACTTC
TRBJ2-2,.,TRBV7-2,.,CASRLETGPRELFF,TGTGCCAGCAGATTAGAGACAGGCCCCCGGGAGCTGTTTTTT
TRBJ2-6,once,TRBV11-1,.,CASSLWGLGANVLTF,TGTGCCAGCAGCTTATGGGGGCTCGGGGCCAACGTCCTGACTTTC
TRBJ2-5,.,TRBV28,.,CASSLSGSRETQYF,TGTGCCAGCAGTTTATCCGGGTCACGGGAGACCCAGTACTTC
TRBJ1-1,.,TRBV19,TRBD1,CASSTNAGTGGTEAFF,TGTGCCAGTAGTACTAACGCCGGGACAGGGGGGACTGAAGCTTTCTTT
TRBJ1-2,.,TRBV2,TRBD1,CASSEGGQGGYTF,TGTGCCAGCAGTGAAGGGGGACAGGGTGGCTACACCTTC
TRBJ2-2,.,TRBV5-4,TRBD1,CASTRGGQGPGELFF,TGTGCCAGCACCCGAGGTGGACAGGGTCCCGGGGAGCTGTTTTTT
TRBJ2-7,.,TRBV10-3,TRBD1,CAIREPTGASYEQYF,TGTGCCATCAGAGAACCGACAGGGGCTTCCTACGAGCAGTACTTC
TRBJ1-2,.,TRBV2,TRBD1,CASSDKRTGQAGYTF,TGTGCCAGCAGTGATAAGCGGACAGGCCAGGCTGGCTACACCTTC
TRBJ2-5,.,TRBV18,.,CASSRASTEYQETQYF,TGTGCCAGCTCACGAGCTTCGACAGAGTACCAAGAGACCCAGTACTTC
TRBJ1-6,.,TRBV7-2,.,CASSLTRDNSPLHF,TGTGCCAGCAGCTTAACTCGAGATAATTCACCCCTCCACTTT
TRBJ1-1,.,TRBV11-2,.,CASSLSLPTEAFF,TGTGCCAGCAGCTTAAGTCTACCTACTGAAGCTTTCTTT
TRBJ1-1,.,TRBV7-6,.,CASSLLAAGFSAEAFF,TGTGCCAGCAGCTTACTTGCGGCAGGGTTTTCGGCTGAAGCTTTCTTT
TRBJ2-3,.,TRBV3-1/TRBV3-2,TRBD2,CASRTSGGATDTQYF,TGTGCCAGCAGGACTAGCGGGGGGGCCACAGATACGCAGTATTTT
TRBJ1-1,.,TRBV2,.,CALERAEDTEAFF,TGTGCCCTAGAGAGGGCTGAGGACACTGAAGCTTTCTTT
TRBJ1-5,.,TRBV10-2,TRBD1,CASRQGGGSNQPQHF,TGCGCCAGCAGGCAGGGGGGAGGAAGCAATCAGCCCCAGCATTTT